Presented here are 32 T cell receptor beta chains from one specimen sequenced in a study of lymphopenia after photon versus proton radiotherapy. The repertoire was sequenced with immunoSEQ multiplex PCR; TCRdb's copy has only in-frame clones and lacks some. This table holds under 35,000 clones, approximately 84% found once. Sequences were derived from peripheral blood, sampled from a patient treated with proton-based radiotherapy. The receptor set was obtained from a woman in her 70s with pancreatic cancer.

The chain recombines TRBV28 with TRBJ1-1; weak D call: TRBD1 (5 bases). In germline, CDR1 is MDHEN, CDR2 SYDVKM. This CDR3 contains 13 residues. V was trimmed by 5 bases and J by 6 bases, leaving 13 bases between them. The CDR3 nucleotides are TGTGCCAGCAGTCTCATGGGGACGGCTGAAGCTTTCTTT. Translating it yields CASSLMGTAEAFF.

The rearrangement uses TRBV6-6 and TRBJ1-5; D remains unclear. Germline CDR1 and CDR2: MNHNY and SVGAGI (reference sequence). V was shortened by 0 bases and J by 4 bases, with 4 bases between the two germline ends. This CDR3 has 13 residues. Written as DNA, the CDR3 is TGTGCCAGCAGTTACTCACCTAATCAGCCCCAGCATTTT. Amino acid sequence: CASSYSPNQPQHF.

The chain couples TRBV4-2 to TRBJ2-7, with TRBD2 matching 9 bases. Germline CDR1 reads LGHNA; CDR2 reads YNFKEQ. J was trimmed by 4 bases and V by 3 bases; bases with no gene match: 4. There are 14 residues in the CDR3. The CDR3 bases are TGTGCCAGCAGCCAGAGCGGGAGGAAATACGAGCAGTACTTC. This codes for CASSQSGRKYEQYF.

The CDR3 DNA sequence: TGTGCCAGCAGCCCTACTAGCGGGAGCGCCGGGGAGCTGTTTTTT. Translating gives CASSPTSGSAGELFF. The chain is built from TRBV7-3 and TRBJ2-2; TRBD2 aligns across 11 bases. V shed 5 bases and J 6 bases; nucleotides not matched to a gene: 5. The CDR3 spans 15 residues. Germline CDR1 is SGHTA and CDR2 is FQGTGA.

The chain links TRBV2 to TRBJ2-1; TRBD1 agrees at 10 bases. The trim removed 3 bases at V and 2 bases at J, leaving 13 bases unmatched. This CDR3 is built from 19 residues. In germline, CDR1 is SNHLY, CDR2 FYNNEI. The CDR3 DNA is TGTGCCAGCAGTGAGAGGACAGGGGGGATCGTTTCCGCCTACAATGAGCAGTTCTTC. It translates to CASSERTGGIVSAYNEQFF.

This clone was observed a handful of times. The chain couples TRBV5-1 to TRBJ2-1; 10 bases line up with TRBD2. CDR3 length equals 14 residues. With V trimmed by 7 bases and J by 10 bases, 11 bases remained unmatched. Germline-derived CDR1 and CDR2 are SGHRS and YFSETQ. The CDR3 is CASSGTSVSKEQFF. As DNA, the CDR3 is TGCGCCAGCTCCGGGACTAGCGTATCTAAAGAGCAGTTCTTC.

The V gene is TRBV25-1, the J gene TRBJ1-1; 7 bases are shared with TRBD1. Germline CDR1 is MGHDK and CDR2 is SYGVNS. Trimming took 5 bases from V and 5 from J; bases not matched to a gene: 8. The CDR3 totals 14 residues. CDR3 sequence (DNA): TGTGCCAGCAGTCCACAGGGGAGAGGGACTGAAGCTTTCTTT. Protein: CASSPQGRGTEAFF.

J is TRBJ2-7 and V is TRBV11-2; D may be TRBD2 (6 bases). CDR3 size: 14 residues. Germline CDR1 is SGHAT and CDR2 is FQNNGV. Trimming shortened V by 4 bases and J by 3 bases, and 13 bases separated the two germline ends. This CDR3 reads CASSYTAGLYEQYF. For the CDR3, the DNA is TGTGCCAGCAGCTATACGGCGGGGCTCTACGAGCAGTACTTC.

This sequence joins TRBV5-1 and TRBJ1-1; D is possibly TRBD1 (5 bases). Germline CDR1 SGHRS, CDR2 YFSETQ. This CDR3 has 13 amino acids. V lost 0 bases and J 11 bases, leaving 14 bases between the germline ends. The CDR3 bases are TGCGCCAGCAGCTTGGACGGGGGTCCGAGGGCTTTCTTT. This sequence encodes CASSLDGGPRAFF.

This clone was observed a single time. The chain recombines TRBV28 with TRBJ2-7; 9 bases are shared with TRBD2. Trimming cost V 6 bases and J 3 bases; bases outside gene matches: 9. Germline CDR1 MDHEN, CDR2 SYDVKM. This CDR3 comprises 15 residues. CDR3 in amino acids: CASSLGAGGVYEQYF. CDR3 coding DNA: TGTGCCAGCAGCCTCGGGGCGGGAGGGGTCTACGAGCAGTACTTC.

This clone was seen a few times. The chain links TRBV10-3 to TRBJ1-1; tentatively, D is TRBD1 (6 bases). Trimming left V 4 bases short and J 6 bases short, with 15 bases between. Germline assignment: CDR1 ENHRY and CDR2 SYGVKD. CDR3 length equals 14 residues. CDR3 in amino acids: CAISGTAPQSEAFF. As DNA, the CDR3 is TGTGCCATCAGTGGGACAGCCCCACAATCTGAAGCTTTCTTT.

This clone has just one count. The chain employs TRBV5-4 and TRBJ2-7; the D gene is possibly TRBD1 (6 bases). V was shortened by 0 bases and J by 2 bases, with 12 bases between the two germline ends. The CDR3 consists of 15 residues. The germline V gene encodes CDR1 SGHNT and CDR2 YYREEE (reference sequence). The CDR3 here is CASSLGPRDTYEQYF. For the CDR3, the DNA is TGTGCCAGCAGCTTGGGTCCCCGGGACACCTACGAGCAGTACTTC. The full variable domain, with the rest looked up from reference TRBV5-4 and TRBJ2-7, is ETGVTQSPTHLIKTRGQQVTLRCSSQSGHNTVSWYQQALGQGPQFIFQYYREEENGRGNFPPRFSGLQFPNYSSELNVNALELDDSALYLCASSLGPRDTYEQYFGPGTRLTVT.

The CDR3 reads CASSQSSGNTIYF. The CDR3 DNA reads as TGTGCCAGCAGTCAGAGCTCTGGAAACACCATATATTTT. The genes are TRBV11-3 and TRBJ1-3; D ambiguous. The germline CDR1 and CDR2 sequences are SGHNT and YENEEA. The germline V and J ends were trimmed by 6 bases and 0 bases, with 6 bases remaining between them. The CDR3 is 13 amino acids.

This clone is medium-sized. Compared with germline, one end of the junction differs, possibly owing to a read error. The gene calls are TRBV23-1 and TRBJ1-2; a weak D match, TRBD1 (5 bases). TRBV23-1 is classed as an ORF, of uncertain function. The CDR3 length is 9 residues. The CDR3 loop is CASSRGFGF. The CDR3 DNA reads TGCGCCAGCAGTCGGGGGTTTGGCTTC.

Of note for this clone: Other DNA sequences in this sample translate to the same CDR3. The chain is built from TRBV7-3 and TRBJ2-7; 8 bases map to TRBD2. The CDR3 totals 15 residues. Losses at the gene ends were 2 bases for V and 0 bases for J; bases not matched to a gene: 3. Germline V gives CDR1 SGHTA, CDR2 FQGTGA. The CDR3 sequence: CASSLLAGPSYEQYF. The CDR3 DNA follows: TGTGCCAGCAGCTTATTAGCGGGGCCCTCCTACGAGCAGTACTTC.

The V gene is TRBV10-1, the J gene TRBJ1-6, with TRBD1 matching over 9 bases. This CDR3 spans 16 amino acids. Looked up from germline, CDR1 is WNHNN and CDR2 is SYGVQD (reference sequence). The J segment lost 3 bases and the V segment lost 6 bases, leaving 6 bases of the junction unmatched. The CDR3 region is CASSPGTGLYNSPLHF. CDR3 DNA: TGCGCCAGCAGCCCCGGGACAGGGCTCTATAATTCACCCCTCCACTTT.

V is TRBV10-3 and J is TRBJ2-7; 8 bases are shared with TRBD1. The ends lost 3 bases at V and 3 bases at J; junction bases unmatched: 4. Germline loops: CDR1 ENHRY, CDR2 SYGVKD. The CDR3 totals 14 residues. The DNA of the CDR3 is TGTGCCATCAGTGATGGACAGGGAGACTACGAGCAGTACTTC. Encoded protein: CAISDGQGDYEQYF.

This clone occurred a few times. The chain carries TRBV27 and TRBJ1-6; a possible D gene is TRBD1 (5 bases). The V end lost 4 bases, the J end lost 8 bases, and 12 bases lay between the germline ends. This CDR3 region has 14 residues. Germline assignment: CDR1 MNHEY and CDR2 SMNVEV (reference sequence). The CDR3 nucleotides read TGTGCCAGCAGTTGGGGGTTGAGTGATTCACCCCTCCACTTT. Translating gives CASSWGLSDSPLHF.

This clone has just one count. The genes are TRBV28 and TRBJ2-5, with D unclear. There are 11 residues in the CDR3. Germline CDR1 is MDHEN and CDR2 is SYDVKM. The V end lost 8 bases, the J end lost 8 bases, and 12 bases lay between the germline ends. This CDR3 reads CASGPRNTQYF. The CDR3 nucleotides are TGTGCCAGCGGGCCGAGGAATACCCAGTACTTC.

On this clone itself: Other nucleotide sequences from this sample produce the same CDR3. The rearrangement joins TRBV20-1 to TRBJ2-7; D call uncertain. The germline V gene encodes CDR1 DFQATT and CDR2 SNEGSKA (reference sequence). This CDR3 has 11 amino acids. Trimming cost V 3 bases and J 1 base, with 4 bases left between them. CDR3 amino acids: CSASISYEQYF. As DNA, the CDR3 is TGCAGTGCTAGTATATCCTACGAGCAGTACTTC.

This chain connects TRBV5-1 to TRBJ2-2, with D hard to call. Germline lookup yields CDR1 SGHRS and CDR2 YFSETQ. This CDR3 comprises 15 residues. Trimming pared 0 bases from V and 0 bases from J, leaving 6 bases between. The CDR3 loop is CASSLVKPNTGELFF. CDR3 DNA: TGCGCCAGCAGCTTGGTGAAACCGAACACCGGGGAGCTGTTTTTT.

This clone occurred once. The chain uses TRBV4-2 and TRBJ1-1; D is unclear. V gave up 0 bases and J gave up 0 bases, with 8 bases separating them. Per germline, CDR1 LGHNA and CDR2 YNFKEQ. The CDR3 spans 15 residues. The CDR3 is CASSQDTAVNTEAFF. Here the CDR3 DNA reads TGTGCCAGCAGCCAAGATACTGCCGTGAACACTGAAGCTTTCTTT.

The rearrangement joins TRBV9 to TRBJ2-2; D may be TRBD1 (6 bases). Germline CDR1 SGDLS, CDR2 YYNGEE. The CDR3 length is 15 residues. The V and J ends lost 2 bases and 2 bases respectively, with 10 bases between them. The CDR3 DNA sequence: TGTGCCAGCAGCGTCCGGGACACCAACACCGGGGAGCTGTTTTTT. Translation: CASSVRDTNTGELFF. The full variable domain, with the rest looked up from reference TRBV9 and TRBJ2-2, is DSGVTQTPKHLITATGQRVTLRCSPRSGDLSVYWYQQSLDQGLQFLIQYYNGEERAKGNILERFSAQQFPDLHSELNLSSLELGDSALYFCASSVRDTNTGELFFGEGSRLTVL.

The gene calls are TRBV6-6 and TRBJ1-1; TRBD1 agrees at 7 bases. The CDR3 has 14 amino acids. Germline CDR1 reads MNHNY; CDR2 reads SVGAGI (reference sequence). The V and J ends lost 6 bases and 5 bases, in that order; junction bases with no gene match: 9. CDR3 region: CASRSGQEKTEAFF. CDR3 sequence (DNA): TGTGCCAGCAGAAGCGGACAGGAGAAAACTGAAGCTTTCTTT.

This chain uses TRBV7-9 with TRBJ1-1, with D perhaps TRBD1 (5 bases). Per germline, CDR1 SEHNR and CDR2 FQNEAQ (reference sequence). V gave up 5 bases and J gave up 5 bases, with 9 bases separating them. This CDR3 is 12 amino acids long. The CDR3 is CASSPQGTEAFF. The CDR3 nucleotides are TGTGCCAGCAGCCCTCAGGGAACTGAAGCTTTCTTT.

This clone has a single count. The chain recombines TRBV7-8 with TRBJ2-1; the match to TRBD2 covers 13 bases. The CDR3 consists of 15 residues. V shed 1 base, J shed 12 bases, and the junction held 6 bases outside the gene matches. Germline V CDR1 and CDR2: SGHVS, FQNEAQ. The DNA of the CDR3 is TGTGCCAGCAGCTTAGGCGGGACTAGCGGGGCCACGCAGTTCTTC. Residues: CASSLGGTSGATQFF.

This clone turned up a few times. This sequence joins TRBV5-1 and TRBJ1-6; D may be TRBD1 (5 bases). Germline lookup yields CDR1 SGHRS and CDR2 YFSETQ. The CDR3 contains 15 residues. V was pared by 0 bases and J by 8 bases, with 12 bases between. CDR3 sequence reads: CASSLGATADSPLHF. The CDR3 DNA follows: TGCGCCAGCAGCTTGGGCGCGACAGCTGATTCACCCCTCCACTTT.

CDR3 sequence: CASSQITTSGAYEQYF. In DNA form, the CDR3 reads TGCGCCAGCAGCCAAATAACGACTAGCGGGGCCTACGAGCAGTACTTC. The chain joins TRBV4-1 to TRBJ2-7, with TRBD2 identical over 11 bases. V lost 2 bases and J lost 2; bases outside the gene matches: 5. This CDR3 comprises 16 residues. Germline V gene sequence: CDR1 MGHRA, CDR2 YSYEKL.

This clone was recorded only once. This rearrangement joins TRBV5-4 to TRBJ2-2; no reliable D call. The V and J ends lost 2 bases and 5 bases respectively, with 10 bases between them. Germline CDR1 SGHNT, CDR2 YYREEE (reference sequence). The CDR3 totals 14 residues. In nucleotides, the CDR3 is TGTGCCAGCAGCTTAGTTGGACGGACCGGGGAGCTGTTTTTT. Translated, it gives CASSLVGRTGELFF.

The table lists this clone with a count of one. The chain has TRBV7-9 and TRBJ2-7; 9 bases agree with TRBD2. V shed 1 base, J shed 4 bases, and the junction held 14 bases outside the gene matches. There are 18 residues in the CDR3. CDR1 is SEHNR, CDR2 FQNEAQ, per germline (reference sequence). This CDR3 reads CASSLGSISSGILYEQYF. The CDR3 DNA reads as TGTGCCAGCAGCTTAGGAAGTATTTCTAGCGGGATTTTGTACGAGCAGTACTTC.

The chain joins TRBV28 to TRBJ1-3; no clear D gene. V was shortened by 3 bases and J by 3 bases, with 9 bases between the two germline ends. The germline V gene encodes CDR1 MDHEN and CDR2 SYDVKM. The CDR3 runs to 14 residues. The CDR3 DNA follows: TGTGCCAGCAGTTTGCGTAGGAGTGGAAACACCATATATTTT. Translating it yields CASSLRRSGNTIYF.

This clone was observed a handful of times. This sequence joins TRBV7-8 and TRBJ2-6, with 11 bases aligning to TRBD2. Trimming took 1 base from V and 1 from J; bases not matched to a gene: 6. Per germline, CDR1 SGHVS and CDR2 FQNEAQ. The CDR3 covers 19 residues. As DNA, the CDR3 is TGTGCCAGCAGCTTAGTTCAAACTAGCGGGAGATCTGGGGCCAACGTCCTGACTTTC. It specifies CASSLVQTSGRSGANVLTF.